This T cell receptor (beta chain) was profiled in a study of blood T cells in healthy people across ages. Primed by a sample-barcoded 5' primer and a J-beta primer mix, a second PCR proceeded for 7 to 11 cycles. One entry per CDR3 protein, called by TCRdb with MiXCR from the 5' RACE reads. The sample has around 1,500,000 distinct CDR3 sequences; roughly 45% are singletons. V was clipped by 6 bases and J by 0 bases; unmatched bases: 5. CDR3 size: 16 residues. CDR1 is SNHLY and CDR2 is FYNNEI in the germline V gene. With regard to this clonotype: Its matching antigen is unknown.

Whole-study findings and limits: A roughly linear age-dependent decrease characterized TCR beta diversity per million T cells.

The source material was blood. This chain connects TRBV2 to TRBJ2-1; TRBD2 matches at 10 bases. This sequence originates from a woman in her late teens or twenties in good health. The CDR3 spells CASSGTSASSYNEQFF. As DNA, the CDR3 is TGTGCCAGCAGCGGGACTAGCGCAAGCTCCTACAATGAGCAGTTCTTC.